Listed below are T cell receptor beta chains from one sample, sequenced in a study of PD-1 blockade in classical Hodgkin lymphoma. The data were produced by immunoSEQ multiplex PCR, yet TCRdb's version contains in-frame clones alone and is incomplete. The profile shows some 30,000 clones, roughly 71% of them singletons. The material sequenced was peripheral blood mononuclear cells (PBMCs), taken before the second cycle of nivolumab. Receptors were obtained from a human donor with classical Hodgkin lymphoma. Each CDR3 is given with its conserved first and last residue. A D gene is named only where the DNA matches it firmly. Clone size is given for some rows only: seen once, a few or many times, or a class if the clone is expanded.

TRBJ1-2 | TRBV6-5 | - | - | CASTHGQYGYTF | TGTGCCAGCACCCACGGGCAGTATGGCTACACCTTC
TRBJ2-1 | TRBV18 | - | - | CASSPEVATYNEQFF | TGTGCCAGCTCACCAGAGGTAGCGACCTACAATGAGCAGTTCTTC
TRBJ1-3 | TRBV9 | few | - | CASSVEAERGNTIYF | TGTGCCAGCAGCGTAGAGGCGGAGCGGGGAAACACCATATATTTT
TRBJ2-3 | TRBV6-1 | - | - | CASSEALSSTDTQYF | TGTGCCAGCAGTGAAGCGCTGAGTAGCACAGATACGCAGTATTTT
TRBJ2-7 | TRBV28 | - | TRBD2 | CASSQRRLAGGYEQYF | TGTGCCAGCAGTCAAAGGAGACTAGCGGGAGGGTACGAGCAGTACTTC
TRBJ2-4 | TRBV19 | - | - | CASSIRGVAKNIQYF | TGTGCCAGTAGTATAAGAGGGGTAGCCAAAAACATTCAGTACTTC
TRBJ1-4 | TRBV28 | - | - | CASSSPSLGSTNEKLFF | TGTGCCAGCAGTTCCCCCTCATTGGGGTCAACTAATGAAAAACTGTTTTTT
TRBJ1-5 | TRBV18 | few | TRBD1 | CASSPARQGYRNQPQHF | TGTGCCAGCTCACCAGCGAGACAGGGTTATCGCAATCAGCCCCAGCATTTT
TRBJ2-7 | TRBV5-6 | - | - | CASSFRAPYFYEQYF | TGTGCCAGCAGCTTCAGGGCCCCTTATTTCTACGAGCAGTACTTC
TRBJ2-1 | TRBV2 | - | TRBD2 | CASRATSGYNEQFF | TGTGCCAGCAGAGCGACTAGCGGATACAATGAGCAGTTCTTC
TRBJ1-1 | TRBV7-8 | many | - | CASSLEHQGRGSSNTEAFF | TGTGCCAGCAGCTTAGAGCATCAAGGCCGAGGCTCTTCGAACACTGAAGCTTTCTTT
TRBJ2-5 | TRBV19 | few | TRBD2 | CASSPIVSGGQETQYF | TGTGCCAGTAGTCCAATCGTTAGCGGGGGGCAGGAGACCCAGTACTTC
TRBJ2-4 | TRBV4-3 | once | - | CASSQVVTGLAKNIQYF | TGCGCCAGCAGCCAAGTTGTGACGGGACTAGCCAAAAACATTCAGTACTTC
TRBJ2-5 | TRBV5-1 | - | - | CASSLSEEETQYF | TGCGCCAGCAGCTTGAGTGAAGAAGAGACCCAGTACTTC
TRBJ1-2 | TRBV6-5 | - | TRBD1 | CASRDRGENYGYTF | TGTGCCAGCAGAGACAGGGGGGAAAACTATGGCTACACCTTC
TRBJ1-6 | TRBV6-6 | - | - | CASSIGLPWGSPLHF | TGTGCCAGCAGCATCGGACTCCCATGGGGTTCACCCCTCCACTTT
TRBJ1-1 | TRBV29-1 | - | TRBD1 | CSVEGTGGFMNTEAFF | TGCAGCGTTGAAGGGACAGGGGGCTTCATGAACACTGAAGCTTTCTTT
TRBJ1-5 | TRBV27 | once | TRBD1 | CASSLQGAGQPQHF | TGTGCCAGCAGTCTACAGGGGGCTGGTCAGCCCCAGCATTTT
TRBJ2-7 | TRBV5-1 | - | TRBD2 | CASSSGLAGVYEQYF | TGCGCCAGCAGCTCCGGACTAGCGGGAGTCTACGAGCAGTACTTC
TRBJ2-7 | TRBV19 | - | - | CASSMLLSEQYF | TGTGCCAGTAGTATGCTACTCTCGGAGCAGTACTTC
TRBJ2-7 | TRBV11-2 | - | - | CASSLGARYEQYF | TGTGCCAGCAGCTTAGGGGCTCGATACGAGCAGTACTTC
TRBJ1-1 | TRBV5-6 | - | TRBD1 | CASSQQGVPHEAFF | TGTGCCAGCAGCCAACAGGGGGTCCCTCATGAAGCTTTCTTT
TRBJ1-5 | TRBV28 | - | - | CASSLYWGFSNQPQHF | TGTGCCAGCAGTTTATATTGGGGGTTTAGCAATCAGCCCCAGCATTTT
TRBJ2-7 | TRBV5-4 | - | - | CASSLEGSYEQYF | TGTGCCAGCAGCTTAGAAGGCTCCTACGAGCAGTACTTC
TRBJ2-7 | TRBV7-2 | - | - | CASSLEVQGQGYEQYF | TGTGCCAGCAGCTTAGAGGTGCAGGGGCAGGGGTACGAGCAGTACTTC
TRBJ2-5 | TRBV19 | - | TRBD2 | CASSWLAGGQETQYF | TGTGCCAGTAGTTGGTTAGCGGGAGGGCAAGAGACCCAGTACTTC
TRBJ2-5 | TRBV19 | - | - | CASSIRGRETQYF | TGTGCCAGTAGTATTAGGGGACGCGAGACCCAGTACTTC
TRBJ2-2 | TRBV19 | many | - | CASSILTGELFF | TGTGCCAGTAGTATCTTAACCGGGGAGCTGTTTTTT
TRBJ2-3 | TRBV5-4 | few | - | CASSSRTAPSTDTQYF | TGTGCCAGCAGCTCCAGGACAGCACCCAGCACAGATACGCAGTATTTT
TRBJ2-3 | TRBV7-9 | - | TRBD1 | CASSSGTGGIDTQYF | TGTGCCAGCAGCTCTGGGACAGGGGGCATAGATACGCAGTATTTT
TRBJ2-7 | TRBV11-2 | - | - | CASSLWTPQPNEQYF | TGTGCCAGCAGCTTATGGACTCCCCAGCCCAACGAGCAGTACTTC
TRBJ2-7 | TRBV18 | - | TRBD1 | CASSPGTAYEQYF | TGTGCCAGCTCACCGGGGACAGCCTACGAGCAGTACTTC
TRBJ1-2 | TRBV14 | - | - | CASSQDRSGGYTF | TGTGCCAGCAGCCAGGATAGGAGTGGTGGCTACACCTTC
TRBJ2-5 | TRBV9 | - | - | CASSVVGQGGWETQYF | TGTGCCAGCAGCGTAGTGGGCCAGGGGGGTTGGGAGACCCAGTACTTC
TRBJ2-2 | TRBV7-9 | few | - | CASSPGVQGTGELFF | TGTGCCAGCAGCCCAGGGGTCCAGGGAACCGGGGAGCTGTTTTTT
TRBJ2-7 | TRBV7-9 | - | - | CASSRGISYEQYF | TGTGCCAGCAGCCGAGGAATCTCCTACGAGCAGTACTTC
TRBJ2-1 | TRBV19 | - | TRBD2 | CASSRREGSYNEQFF | TGTGCCAGTAGTAGGCGGGAGGGCTCCTACAATGAGCAGTTCTTC
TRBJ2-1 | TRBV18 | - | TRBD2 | CASSGTSGSRGEQFF | TGTGCCAGCTCCGGGACTAGCGGGAGTCGAGGTGAGCAGTTCTTC
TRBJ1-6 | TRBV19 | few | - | CASSTLLAPLHF | TGTGCCAGTAGTACCCTCCTCGCACCCCTCCACTTT